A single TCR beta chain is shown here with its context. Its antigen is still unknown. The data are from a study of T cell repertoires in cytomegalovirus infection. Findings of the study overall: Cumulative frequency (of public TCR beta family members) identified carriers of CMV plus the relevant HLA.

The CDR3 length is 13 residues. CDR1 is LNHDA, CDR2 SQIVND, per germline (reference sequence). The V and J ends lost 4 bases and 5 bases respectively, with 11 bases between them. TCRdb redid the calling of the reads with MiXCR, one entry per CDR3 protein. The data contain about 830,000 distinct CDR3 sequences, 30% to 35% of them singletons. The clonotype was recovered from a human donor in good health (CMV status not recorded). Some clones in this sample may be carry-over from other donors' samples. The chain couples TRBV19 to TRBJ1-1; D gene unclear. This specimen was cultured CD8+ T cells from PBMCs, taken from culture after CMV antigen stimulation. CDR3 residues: CASSTLRQTEAFF. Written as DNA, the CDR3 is TGTGCCAGTAGTACCCTTAGGCAGACTGAAGCTTTCTTT.